The present entry profiles one T cell receptor beta chain with its context. Its antigen is not known. Data came from immunoSEQ multiplex PCR; TCRdb stores just in-frame clones and leaves some out. The table includes 75,000 to 100,000 clones, 80% to 90% detected once. The data derive from a study of OX40 agonist ivuxolimab in advanced cancers. Study-level information: Aged roughly 23 to 79 with a mean of approximately 57 years, they were 82.7% male.

Study-wide findings and caveats: The work left the antigen specificity of expanded peripheral T cells undetermined. Relatively little clonal expansion, among the lowest observed, appeared in partial responders at 0.1-3.0 mg/kg.

Researchers took blood at baseline, on cycle 4 day 1, and on cycle 7 day 1. This receptor was obtained from an adult with an advanced solid tumor such as melanoma, head and neck, liver or kidney cancer. Source: CD4+ or CD8+ T cells sorted from blood, taken in a trial of the OX40 agonist ivuxolimab.

The CDR3 protein is CATSRDFRETQYF. The CDR3 region has the DNA TGTGCCACCAGCAGAGATTTCCGGGAGACCCAGTACTTC. The V and J genes are TRBV15 and TRBJ2-5; D unresolved. The CDR3 consists of 13 residues. Trimming left V 0 bases short and J 5 bases short, with 7 bases between. The germline V gene encodes CDR1 LNHNV and CDR2 YYDKDF (reference sequence).